This T cell receptor (beta chain) is drawn from a study of T cell changes during pregnancy in multiple sclerosis. Germline CDR1 SGHAT, CDR2 FQDESV (reference sequence). The length of the CDR3 is 13 residues. V gave up 5 bases and J gave up 4 bases; unmatched junction bases: 4. Libraries were prepared by immunoSEQ multiplex PCR; TCRdb keeps only in-frame clonotypes and omits some of them. The sample carries tens of thousands of clones, approximately 92% recorded once. The genes are TRBV11-1 and TRBJ2-7; 8 nucleotides line up with TRBD2. This TCR was sampled from a female donor with multiple sclerosis, enrolled in a pregnancy study. The sequences come from CD4+ T cells from peripheral blood mononuclear cells, collected in the third trimester of pregnancy. CDR3 region: CASSPRGGYEQYF. CDR3 DNA: TGTGCCAGCAGCCCCCGGGGGGGGTACGAGCAGTACTTC.